Below are 27 T cell receptor beta chains sequenced from a single sample in a study of shared clonotypes between healthy human individuals. Sequencing used immunoSEQ multiplex PCR; TCRdb keeps in-frame clones, though not all of them. The table has 1.6 million or so clones, around 98.5% seen once. Source material: naive CD4+ T cells sorted from blood. The sample's subset: CD45RA+ positively selected. Receptor source: a man aged 25 to 45 in good health.

This rearrangement joins TRBV7-3 to TRBJ2-1; 7 positions match TRBD1. J gave up 8 bases and V 8 bases, and 9 bases lay outside the gene matches. Looked up from germline, CDR1 is SGHTA and CDR2 is FQGTGA. This CDR3 has 13 amino acids. CDR3 sequence reads: CASSLDRVYEQFF. The CDR3 nucleotides are TGTGCCAGCTCCCTCGACAGGGTCTATGAGCAGTTCTTC. The full variable domain, its missing parts supplied by reference TRBV7-3 and TRBJ2-1, is GAGVSQTPSNKVTEKGKYVELRCDPISGHTALYWYRQSLGQGPEFLIYFQGTGAADDSGLPNDRFFAVRPEGSVSTLKIQRTERGDSAVYLCASSLDRVYEQFFGPGTRLTVL.

This clone has only a few counts. The sample holds other DNA sequences that translate to the same CDR3. This chain joins TRBV5-5 and TRBJ1-2, with D uncertain. This CDR3 spans 11 amino acids. Germline V gene lookup returns CDR1 SGHKS and CDR2 YYEKEE (reference sequence). V dropped 1 base and J dropped 2 bases, with 0 bases sitting between them. Here the CDR3 DNA reads TGTGCCAGCAGCTTGAACTATGGCTACACCTTC. It is translated as CASSLNYGYTF.

The chain couples TRBV30 to TRBJ2-7, with no clear D. V lost 0 bases and J 2 bases, leaving 8 bases between the germline ends. Germline V gives CDR1 GTSNPN, CDR2 SVGIG (reference sequence). The CDR3 is 13 residues long. The CDR3 loop reads CAWSVGFPYEQYF. The CDR3 nucleotides are TGTGCCTGGAGTGTAGGCTTCCCCTACGAGCAGTACTTC.

The chain recombines TRBV5-1 with TRBJ2-1, with 7 positions matching TRBD2. V gave up 4 bases and J gave up 4 bases; unmatched junction bases: 5. The CDR3 has 14 residues. From germline, CDR1 is SGHRS and CDR2 YFSETQ. The CDR3 coding sequence is TGCGCCAGCAGCGGCGGGAGTCTATACAATGAGCAGTTCTTC. It translates to CASSGGSLYNEQFF.

The rearrangement links TRBV6-5 to TRBJ2-5; D might be TRBD1 (5 bases). This CDR3 has 13 residues. Germline-derived CDR1 and CDR2 are MNHEY and SVGAGI. V dropped 6 bases and J dropped 5 bases, with 13 bases sitting between them. The CDR3 region is CASRQGSRETQYF. CDR3 in DNA: TGTGCCAGCAGGCAGGGTTCACGGGAGACCCAGTACTTC.

This clone is a singleton in its sample. V is TRBV10-1 and J is TRBJ2-1; 9 bases map to TRBD2. Germline lookup yields CDR1 WNHNN and CDR2 SYGVQD (reference sequence). The CDR3 runs to 24 residues. Losses at the gene ends were 6 bases for V and 1 base for J; bases not matched to a gene: 31. CDR3 nucleotide sequence: TGCGCCAGCAGAGCCCTACAGGGACTAGCTAACGGGGTGAACTCTCTGACGTCCTACAATGAGCAGTTCTTC. Its translation is CASRALQGLANGVNSLTSYNEQFF.

A word on this clone: The sample contains more than one DNA sequence encoding this CDR3. The chain links TRBV5-8 to TRBJ2-5; D is ambiguous. CDR3 length: 13 amino acids. In germline, CDR1 is SGHTS, CDR2 YDEGEE. V was pared by 0 bases and J by 1 base, with 4 bases between. CDR3 coding DNA: TGTGCCAGCAGCTTGGGAAGCCAAGAGACCCAGTACTTC. This sequence encodes CASSLGSQETQYF.

The chain recombines TRBV6-4 with TRBJ2-1, with D hard to call. There are 14 residues in the CDR3. Trimming left V 6 bases short and J 3 bases short, with 12 bases between. The germline CDR1 and CDR2 sequences are MRHNA and SNTAGT. The CDR3: CASSPESYYNEQFF. The CDR3 nucleotides are TGTGCCAGCAGCCCAGAGTCGTACTACAATGAGCAGTTCTTC.

V is TRBV2 and J is TRBJ2-1; 11 bases are a match to TRBD2. The trim removed 7 bases at V and 7 bases at J, leaving 9 bases unmatched. CDR1 and CDR2 (germline): SNHLY, FYNNEI. This CDR3 comprises 15 residues. In nucleotides, the CDR3 is TGTGCCAGCACCGTGGGGACTAGCGGTGGAAATGAGCAGTTCTTC. Translated: CASTVGTSGGNEQFF.

The rearrangement uses TRBV2 and TRBJ2-1; 13 bases are shared with TRBD2. The J segment lost 10 bases and the V segment lost 4 bases, leaving 7 bases of the junction unmatched. Germline V gene data show CDR1 as SNHLY and CDR2 as FYNNEI. The CDR3 is 15 amino acids. The CDR3: CASSGTSGSIWEQFF. In nucleotides, the CDR3 is TGTGCCAGCAGTGGGACTAGCGGGAGCATCTGGGAGCAGTTCTTC.

This clone has just one count. The chain couples TRBV5-1 to TRBJ2-5; 7 bases map to TRBD1. This CDR3 is 15 amino acids long. V lost 0 bases to trimming and J lost 3 bases; unmatched junction nucleotides: 5. The germline V gene has CDR1 SGHRS and CDR2 YFSETQ. The CDR3 DNA reads as TGCGCCAGCAGCTTGGTGGGACAGATCGAAGAGACCCAGTACTTC. This gives the protein CASSLVGQIEETQYF.

This chain connects TRBV29-1 to TRBJ2-3, with 10 bases identical to TRBD2. V lost 3 bases, J lost 6 bases, and 9 bases stayed unmatched. CDR1 SQVTM and CDR2 ANQGSEA come from the germline V gene. The CDR3 sequence is 15 residues long. CDR3 residues: CSVDGSSGSPDTQYF. DNA of the CDR3: TGCAGCGTTGATGGGTCTAGCGGGAGCCCCGATACGCAGTATTTT.

J is TRBJ2-1 and V is TRBV6-5; perhaps D is TRBD1 or TRBD2 (5 bases each). Germline lookup yields CDR1 MNHEY and CDR2 SVGAGI. V was trimmed by 6 bases and J by 10 bases, leaving 13 bases between them. The CDR3 consists of 12 residues. CDR3 amino acids: CASRPFWGEQFF. CDR3 DNA sequence: TGTGCCAGCAGGCCCTTCTGGGGGGAGCAGTTCTTC.

V usage is TRBV9 and J usage is TRBJ2-5; the match to TRBD1 covers 9 bases. This CDR3 is 15 amino acids long. V lost 4 bases, J lost 1 base, and 5 bases stayed unmatched. Germline assignment: CDR1 SGDLS and CDR2 YYNGEE. CDR3 protein: CASSWGQGAQETQYF. DNA of the CDR3: TGTGCCAGCAGCTGGGGACAGGGAGCCCAAGAGACCCAGTACTTC.

J is TRBJ1-5 and V is TRBV19; TRBD1 aligns across 7 bases. Germline loops: CDR1 LNHDA, CDR2 SQIVND (reference sequence). Trimming took 1 base from V and 0 from J; bases not matched to a gene: 6. The CDR3 is made up of 17 amino acids. CDR3 in DNA: TGTGCCAGTAGTATAGTTGCAGGGGGATATAGCAATCAGCCCCAGCATTTT. This codes for CASSIVAGGYSNQPQHF.

The chain carries TRBV7-6 and TRBJ1-3, with 7 positions matching TRBD1. Germline loops: CDR1 SGHVS, CDR2 FNYEAQ. CDR3 length: 18 residues. V was pared by 5 bases and J by 0 bases, with 13 bases of the junction left unmatched. The CDR3 coding sequence is TGTGCCAGCAGCCCTCTCGGTGGACAGGCCCCCTCTGGAAACACCATATATTTT. Translating gives CASSPLGGQAPSGNTIYF.

The rearrangement links TRBV5-1 to TRBJ2-1; 11 positions match TRBD2. Looked up from germline, CDR1 is SGHRS and CDR2 is YFSETQ. This CDR3 is 15 amino acids long. Here the CDR3 DNA reads TGCGCGAGCGTGGCGGGTCTAGCGGGAGGTAATGAGCAGTTCTTC. Its translation: CASVAGLAGGNEQFF.

V is TRBV28 and J is TRBJ2-5, with 9 bases that match TRBD2. Germline V gene sequence: CDR1 MDHEN, CDR2 SYDVKM. The CDR3 runs to 16 residues. The junction had 8 bases not matched to a gene; V was cut back by 0 bases and J by 6 bases. The CDR3 loop reads CASSLWTATSGKTQYF. CDR3 DNA sequence: TGTGCCAGCAGTTTATGGACGGCGACTAGCGGAAAGACCCAGTACTTC.

V usage is TRBV2 and J usage is TRBJ1-2; D not certain. The germline CDR1 and CDR2 sequences are SNHLY and FYNNEI. The V gene lost 6 bases and the J gene lost 4 bases, with 3 bases spanning the gap. This CDR3 is built from 10 residues. The DNA for the CDR3 is TGTGCCAGCAGGGCCTATGGCTACACCTTC. It yields the protein CASRAYGYTF.

This chain links TRBV10-1 with TRBJ2-3; possibly TRBD1 or TRBD2 for D (5 bases each). The germline V gene encodes CDR1 WNHNN and CDR2 SYGVQD (reference sequence). The CDR3 sequence is 15 residues long. Trimming stripped 3 bases from V and 2 bases from J, with 12 bases between. CDR3 sequence (DNA): TGCGCCAGCAGTGACCCCGGGACGGCCACAGATACGCAGTATTTT. Encoded protein: CASSDPGTATDTQYF.

DNA of the CDR3: TGCGCCAGCAGCGGTATGCTAGCGGGAGTAGACAATGAGCAGTTCTTC. Residues: CASSGMLAGVDNEQFF. The chain recombines TRBV5-1 with TRBJ2-1, with TRBD2 matching over 10 bases. The germline V gene has CDR1 SGHRS and CDR2 YFSETQ. CDR3 length: 16 amino acids. The V gene end was trimmed by 4 bases and the J gene end by 5 bases; junction bases not matched to a gene: 9.

This rearrangement joins TRBV11-2 to TRBJ2-7, with TRBD1 matching over 7 bases. Germline trimming cut 5 bases from V and 2 bases from J; bases unmatched to any gene: 12. CDR1 is SGHAT and CDR2 is FQNNGV in the germline V gene. The length of the CDR3 is 16 residues. CDR3: CASSGIGDQGAYEQYF. For the CDR3, the DNA is TGTGCCAGCAGCGGAATTGGAGACCAGGGGGCCTACGAGCAGTACTTC.

This chain links TRBV28 with TRBJ1-2; no clear D. Trimming stripped 5 bases from V and 10 bases from J, with 17 bases between. CDR3 length: 13 amino acids. CDR1 MDHEN and CDR2 SYDVKM come from the germline V gene. The CDR3 DNA reads as TGTGCCAGCAGTAGGGAACAGTTTCTGGCCTACACCTTC. As protein: CASSREQFLAYTF.

This rearrangement joins TRBV18 to TRBJ2-5, with TRBD1 as a possible D gene (6 bases). V shed 5 bases and J shed 2 bases, with 9 bases lying between them. CDR3 length: 13 residues. CDR1 is KGHSH, CDR2 LQKENI, per germline. CDR3 region: CASSTGTQETQYF. DNA for the CDR3: TGTGCCAGCTCAACCGGGACACAAGAGACCCAGTACTTC. Full variable domain (outside the CDR3, taken from reference TRBV18 and TRBJ2-5): NAGVMQNPRHLVRRRGQEARLRCSPMKGHSHVYWYRQLPEEGLKFMVYLQKENIIDESGMPKERFSAEFPKEGPSILRIQQVVRGDSAAYFCASSTGTQETQYFGPGTRLLVL.

The chain couples TRBV29-1 to TRBJ2-7; D is uncertain. V was cut by 8 bases and J by 5 bases, with 13 bases left in between. Germline V CDR1 and CDR2: SQVTM, ANQGSEA. CDR3 length: 11 amino acids. Here the CDR3 DNA reads TGCAGCTGTCTGGTGTACGACGAGCAGTACTTC. Translation gives CSCLVYDEQYF.

The rearrangement joins TRBV2 to TRBJ1-1, with D unresolved. The germline V gene has CDR1 SNHLY and CDR2 FYNNEI. Trimming cost V 6 bases and J 8 bases, with 7 bases left between them. This CDR3 comprises 10 residues. CDR3 sequence: CASRLGEAFF. The CDR3 DNA sequence: TGTGCCAGCAGGTTAGGGGAAGCTTTCTTT.

The rearrangement uses TRBV2 and TRBJ2-3, with D perhaps TRBD1 (6 bases). V was cut by 8 bases and J by 4 bases, with 19 bases left in between. CDR1 is SNHLY, CDR2 FYNNEI, per germline. The CDR3 totals 15 residues. The CDR3 DNA follows: TGTGCCAGCCAGGGGTTGCGCCCTTTGGCAGATACGCAGTATTTT. It specifies CASQGLRPLADTQYF.